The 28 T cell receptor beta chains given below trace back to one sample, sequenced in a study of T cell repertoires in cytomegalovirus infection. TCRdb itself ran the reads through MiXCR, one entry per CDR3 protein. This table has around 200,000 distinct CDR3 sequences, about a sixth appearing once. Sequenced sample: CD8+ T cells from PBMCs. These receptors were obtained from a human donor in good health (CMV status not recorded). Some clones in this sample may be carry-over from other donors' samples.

CDR3 bases: TGTGCCAGCCAACACAGGGGGGGAGGCTACACCTTC. It codes for CASQHRGGGYTF. The chain uses TRBV6-1 and TRBJ1-2, with TRBD1 identical over 8 bases. This CDR3 has 12 amino acids. The germline V gene encodes CDR1 MNHNS and CDR2 SASEGT. The V gene end was trimmed by 8 bases and the J gene end by 8 bases; junction bases not matched to a gene: 7.

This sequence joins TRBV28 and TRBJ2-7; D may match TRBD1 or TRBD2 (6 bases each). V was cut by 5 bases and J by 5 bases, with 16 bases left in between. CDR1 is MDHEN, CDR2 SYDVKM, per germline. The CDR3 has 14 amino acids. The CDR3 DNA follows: TGTGCCAGCAGTCCATCCCCGGAGGGGGACGAGCAGTACTTC. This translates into CASSPSPEGDEQYF.

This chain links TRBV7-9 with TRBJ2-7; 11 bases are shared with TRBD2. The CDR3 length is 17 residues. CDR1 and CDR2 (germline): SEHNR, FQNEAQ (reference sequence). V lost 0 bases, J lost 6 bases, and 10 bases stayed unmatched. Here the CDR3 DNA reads TGTGCCAGCAGCTTAGCTGGTAGCGGGGGGGCCTTAGGCGAGCAGTACTTC. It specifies CASSLAGSGGALGEQYF.

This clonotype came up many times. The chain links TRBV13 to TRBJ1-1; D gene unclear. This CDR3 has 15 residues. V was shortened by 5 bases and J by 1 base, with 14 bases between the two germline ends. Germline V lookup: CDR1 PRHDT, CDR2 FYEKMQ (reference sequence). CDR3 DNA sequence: TGTGCCAGCAGCCCCGGAGGACGAGGGAACACTGAAGCTTTCTTT. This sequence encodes CASSPGGRGNTEAFF.

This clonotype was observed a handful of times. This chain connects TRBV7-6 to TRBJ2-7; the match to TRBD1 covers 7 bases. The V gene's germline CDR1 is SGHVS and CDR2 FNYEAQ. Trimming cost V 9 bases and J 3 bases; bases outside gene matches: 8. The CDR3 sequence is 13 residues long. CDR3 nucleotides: TGTGCCAGAGGGGGCGCCAAAGACTACGAGCAGTACTTC. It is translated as CARGGAKDYEQYF.

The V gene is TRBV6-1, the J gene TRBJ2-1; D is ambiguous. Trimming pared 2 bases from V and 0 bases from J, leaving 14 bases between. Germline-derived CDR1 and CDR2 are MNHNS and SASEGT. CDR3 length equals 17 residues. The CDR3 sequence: CASSEFGPSASYNEQFF. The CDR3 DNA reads TGTGCCAGCAGTGAATTCGGGCCTTCTGCCTCCTACAATGAGCAGTTCTTC.

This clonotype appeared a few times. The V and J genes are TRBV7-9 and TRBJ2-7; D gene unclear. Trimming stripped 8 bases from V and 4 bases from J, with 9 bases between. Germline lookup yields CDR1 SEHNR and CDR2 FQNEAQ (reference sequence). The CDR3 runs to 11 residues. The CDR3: CASGMVYEQYF. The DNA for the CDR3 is TGTGCCAGCGGGATGGTTTACGAGCAGTACTTC.

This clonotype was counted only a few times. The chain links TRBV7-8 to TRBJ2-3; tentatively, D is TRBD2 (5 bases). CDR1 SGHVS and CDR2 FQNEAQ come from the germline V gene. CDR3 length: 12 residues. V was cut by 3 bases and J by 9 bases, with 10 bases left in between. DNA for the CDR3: TGTGCCAGCAGCTTCGCGGGTGGAACGCAGTATTTT. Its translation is CASSFAGGTQYF.

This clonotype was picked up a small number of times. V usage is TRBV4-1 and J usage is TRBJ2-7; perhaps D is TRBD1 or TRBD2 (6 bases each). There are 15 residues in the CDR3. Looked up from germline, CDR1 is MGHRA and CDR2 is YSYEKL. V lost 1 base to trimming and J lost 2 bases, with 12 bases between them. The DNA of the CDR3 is TGCGCCAGCAGCCAAGCTGGGGGGCCAACCTACGAGCAGTACTTC. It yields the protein CASSQAGGPTYEQYF.

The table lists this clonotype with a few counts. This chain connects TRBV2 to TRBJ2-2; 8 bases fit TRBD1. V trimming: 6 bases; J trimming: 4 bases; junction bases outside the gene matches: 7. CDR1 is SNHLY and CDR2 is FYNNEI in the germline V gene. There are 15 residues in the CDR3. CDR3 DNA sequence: TGTGCCAGCAGCCACGACAGGGGCGGCACCGGGGAGCTGTTTTTT. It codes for CASSHDRGGTGELFF.

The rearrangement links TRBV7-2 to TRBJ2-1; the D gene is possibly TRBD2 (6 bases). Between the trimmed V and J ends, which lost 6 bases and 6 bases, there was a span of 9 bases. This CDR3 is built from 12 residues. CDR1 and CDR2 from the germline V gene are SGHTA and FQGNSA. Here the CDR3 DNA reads TGTGCCAGCAGGGAGGGTTTCAATGAGCAGTTCTTC. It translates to CASREGFNEQFF.

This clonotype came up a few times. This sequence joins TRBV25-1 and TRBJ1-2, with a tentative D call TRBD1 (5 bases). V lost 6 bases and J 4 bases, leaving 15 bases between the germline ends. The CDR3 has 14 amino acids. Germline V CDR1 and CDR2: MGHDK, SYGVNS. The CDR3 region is CASSGDVTFYGYTF. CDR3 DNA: TGTGCCAGCAGCGGGGACGTCACCTTCTATGGCTACACCTTC.

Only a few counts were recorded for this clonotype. The CDR3 DNA follows: TGTGCCAGCAGTTTAGGACTAGCGGGGGCCCTCCAAGAGACCCAGTACTTC. This sequence encodes CASSLGLAGALQETQYF. The chain has TRBV28 and TRBJ2-5, with 13 positions matching TRBD2. Germline V CDR1 and CDR2: MDHEN, SYDVKM. The CDR3 has 17 amino acids. After removal of 2 bases from V and 1 base from J, the junction contained 4 bases not matched to a gene.

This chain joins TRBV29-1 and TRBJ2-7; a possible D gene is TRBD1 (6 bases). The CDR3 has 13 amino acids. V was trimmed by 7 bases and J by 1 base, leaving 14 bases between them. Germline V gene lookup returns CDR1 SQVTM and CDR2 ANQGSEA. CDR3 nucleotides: TGCAGCGCCGCCGACAGGATTTCCTACGAGCAGTACTTC. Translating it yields CSAADRISYEQYF.

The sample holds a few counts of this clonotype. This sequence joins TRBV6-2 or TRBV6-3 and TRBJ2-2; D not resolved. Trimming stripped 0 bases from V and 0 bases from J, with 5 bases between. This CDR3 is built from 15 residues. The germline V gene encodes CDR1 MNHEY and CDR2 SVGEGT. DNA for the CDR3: TGTGCCAGCAGTTACTCATCCCCGAACACCGGGGAGCTGTTTTTT. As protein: CASSYSSPNTGELFF.

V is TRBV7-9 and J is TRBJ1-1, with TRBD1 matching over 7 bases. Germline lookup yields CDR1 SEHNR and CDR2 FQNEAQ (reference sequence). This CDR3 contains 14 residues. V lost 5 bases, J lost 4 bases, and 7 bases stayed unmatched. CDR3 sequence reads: CASSGEGAATEAFF. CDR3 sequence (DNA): TGTGCCAGCAGCGGTGAGGGGGCAGCCACTGAAGCTTTCTTT.

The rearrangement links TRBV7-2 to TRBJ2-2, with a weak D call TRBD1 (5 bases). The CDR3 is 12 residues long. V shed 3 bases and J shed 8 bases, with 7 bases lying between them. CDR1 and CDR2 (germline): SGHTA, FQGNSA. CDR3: CASSFREGELFF. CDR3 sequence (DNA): TGTGCCAGCAGCTTCAGGGAAGGGGAGCTGTTTTTT.

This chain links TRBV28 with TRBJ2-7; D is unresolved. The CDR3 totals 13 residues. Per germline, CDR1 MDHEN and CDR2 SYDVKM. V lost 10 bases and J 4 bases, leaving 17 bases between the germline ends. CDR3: CATSPGATYEQYF. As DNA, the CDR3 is TGTGCCACCTCACCGGGCGCCACTTACGAGCAGTACTTC.

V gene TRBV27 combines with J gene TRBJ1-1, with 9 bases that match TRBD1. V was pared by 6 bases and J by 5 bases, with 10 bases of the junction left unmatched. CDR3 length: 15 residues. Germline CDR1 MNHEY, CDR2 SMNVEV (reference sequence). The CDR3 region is CASSLAWDRETEAFF. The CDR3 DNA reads TGTGCCAGCAGCCTCGCTTGGGACAGGGAAACTGAAGCTTTCTTT.

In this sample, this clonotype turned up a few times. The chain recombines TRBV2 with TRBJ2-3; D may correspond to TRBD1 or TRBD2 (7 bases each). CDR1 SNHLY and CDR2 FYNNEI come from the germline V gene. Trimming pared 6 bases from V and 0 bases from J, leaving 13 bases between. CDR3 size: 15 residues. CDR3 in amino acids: CASRQGGISTDTQYF. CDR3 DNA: TGTGCCAGCAGGCAGGGGGGGATTAGCACAGATACGCAGTATTTT.

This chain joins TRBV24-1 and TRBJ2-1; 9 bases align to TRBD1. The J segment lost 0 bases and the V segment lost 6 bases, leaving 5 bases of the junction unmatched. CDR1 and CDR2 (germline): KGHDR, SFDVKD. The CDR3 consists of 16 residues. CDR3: CATSRDRVSSYNEQFF. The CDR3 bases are TGTGCCACCAGTCGGGACAGGGTAAGCTCCTACAATGAGCAGTTCTTC.

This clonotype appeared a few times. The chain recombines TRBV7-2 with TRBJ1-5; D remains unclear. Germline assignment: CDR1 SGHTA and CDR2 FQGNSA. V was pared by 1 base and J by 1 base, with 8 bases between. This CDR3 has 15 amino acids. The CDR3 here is CASSLGLGSNQPQHF. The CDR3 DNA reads TGTGCCAGCAGCTTAGGACTGGGGAGCAATCAGCCCCAGCATTTT.

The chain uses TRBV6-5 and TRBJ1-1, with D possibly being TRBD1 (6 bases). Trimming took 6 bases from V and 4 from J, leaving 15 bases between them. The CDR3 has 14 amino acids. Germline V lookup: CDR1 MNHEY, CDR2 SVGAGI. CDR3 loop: CASSLQGDGTEAFF. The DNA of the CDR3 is TGTGCCAGCAGCTTACAGGGAGACGGCACTGAAGCTTTCTTT.

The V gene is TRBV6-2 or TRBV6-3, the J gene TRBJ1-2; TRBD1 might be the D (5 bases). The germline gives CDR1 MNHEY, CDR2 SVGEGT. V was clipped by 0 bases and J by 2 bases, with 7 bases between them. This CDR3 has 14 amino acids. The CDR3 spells CASSYSGVNYGYTF. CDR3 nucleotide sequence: TGTGCCAGCAGTTACTCGGGGGTCAACTATGGCTACACCTTC.

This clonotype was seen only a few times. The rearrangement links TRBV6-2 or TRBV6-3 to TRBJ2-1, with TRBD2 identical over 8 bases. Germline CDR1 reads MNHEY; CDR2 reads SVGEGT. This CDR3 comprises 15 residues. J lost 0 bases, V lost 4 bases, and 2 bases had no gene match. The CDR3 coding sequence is TGTGCCAGCAGTTTAGCGGGGATCTCCTACAATGAGCAGTTCTTC. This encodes CASSLAGISYNEQFF.

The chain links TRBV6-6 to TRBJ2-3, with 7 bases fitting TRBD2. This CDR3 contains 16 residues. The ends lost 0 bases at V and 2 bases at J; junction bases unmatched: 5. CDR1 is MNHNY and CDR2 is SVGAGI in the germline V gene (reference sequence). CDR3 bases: TGTGCCAGCAGTTACTCTAGCGGGCCACTCACAGATACGCAGTATTTT. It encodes CASSYSSGPLTDTQYF.

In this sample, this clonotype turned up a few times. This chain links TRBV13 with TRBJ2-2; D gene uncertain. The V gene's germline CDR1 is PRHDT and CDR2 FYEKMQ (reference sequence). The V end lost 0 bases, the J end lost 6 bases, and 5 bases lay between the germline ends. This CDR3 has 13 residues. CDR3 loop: CASSLGLAGELFF. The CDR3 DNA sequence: TGTGCCAGCAGCTTAGGGCTAGCCGGGGAGCTGTTTTTT.

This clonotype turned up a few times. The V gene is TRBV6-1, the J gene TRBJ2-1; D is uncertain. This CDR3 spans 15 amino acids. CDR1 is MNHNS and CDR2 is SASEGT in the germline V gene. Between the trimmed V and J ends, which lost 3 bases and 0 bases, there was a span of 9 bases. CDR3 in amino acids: CASSEALSSYNEQFF. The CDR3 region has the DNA TGTGCCAGCAGTGAGGCGCTAAGCTCCTACAATGAGCAGTTCTTC.